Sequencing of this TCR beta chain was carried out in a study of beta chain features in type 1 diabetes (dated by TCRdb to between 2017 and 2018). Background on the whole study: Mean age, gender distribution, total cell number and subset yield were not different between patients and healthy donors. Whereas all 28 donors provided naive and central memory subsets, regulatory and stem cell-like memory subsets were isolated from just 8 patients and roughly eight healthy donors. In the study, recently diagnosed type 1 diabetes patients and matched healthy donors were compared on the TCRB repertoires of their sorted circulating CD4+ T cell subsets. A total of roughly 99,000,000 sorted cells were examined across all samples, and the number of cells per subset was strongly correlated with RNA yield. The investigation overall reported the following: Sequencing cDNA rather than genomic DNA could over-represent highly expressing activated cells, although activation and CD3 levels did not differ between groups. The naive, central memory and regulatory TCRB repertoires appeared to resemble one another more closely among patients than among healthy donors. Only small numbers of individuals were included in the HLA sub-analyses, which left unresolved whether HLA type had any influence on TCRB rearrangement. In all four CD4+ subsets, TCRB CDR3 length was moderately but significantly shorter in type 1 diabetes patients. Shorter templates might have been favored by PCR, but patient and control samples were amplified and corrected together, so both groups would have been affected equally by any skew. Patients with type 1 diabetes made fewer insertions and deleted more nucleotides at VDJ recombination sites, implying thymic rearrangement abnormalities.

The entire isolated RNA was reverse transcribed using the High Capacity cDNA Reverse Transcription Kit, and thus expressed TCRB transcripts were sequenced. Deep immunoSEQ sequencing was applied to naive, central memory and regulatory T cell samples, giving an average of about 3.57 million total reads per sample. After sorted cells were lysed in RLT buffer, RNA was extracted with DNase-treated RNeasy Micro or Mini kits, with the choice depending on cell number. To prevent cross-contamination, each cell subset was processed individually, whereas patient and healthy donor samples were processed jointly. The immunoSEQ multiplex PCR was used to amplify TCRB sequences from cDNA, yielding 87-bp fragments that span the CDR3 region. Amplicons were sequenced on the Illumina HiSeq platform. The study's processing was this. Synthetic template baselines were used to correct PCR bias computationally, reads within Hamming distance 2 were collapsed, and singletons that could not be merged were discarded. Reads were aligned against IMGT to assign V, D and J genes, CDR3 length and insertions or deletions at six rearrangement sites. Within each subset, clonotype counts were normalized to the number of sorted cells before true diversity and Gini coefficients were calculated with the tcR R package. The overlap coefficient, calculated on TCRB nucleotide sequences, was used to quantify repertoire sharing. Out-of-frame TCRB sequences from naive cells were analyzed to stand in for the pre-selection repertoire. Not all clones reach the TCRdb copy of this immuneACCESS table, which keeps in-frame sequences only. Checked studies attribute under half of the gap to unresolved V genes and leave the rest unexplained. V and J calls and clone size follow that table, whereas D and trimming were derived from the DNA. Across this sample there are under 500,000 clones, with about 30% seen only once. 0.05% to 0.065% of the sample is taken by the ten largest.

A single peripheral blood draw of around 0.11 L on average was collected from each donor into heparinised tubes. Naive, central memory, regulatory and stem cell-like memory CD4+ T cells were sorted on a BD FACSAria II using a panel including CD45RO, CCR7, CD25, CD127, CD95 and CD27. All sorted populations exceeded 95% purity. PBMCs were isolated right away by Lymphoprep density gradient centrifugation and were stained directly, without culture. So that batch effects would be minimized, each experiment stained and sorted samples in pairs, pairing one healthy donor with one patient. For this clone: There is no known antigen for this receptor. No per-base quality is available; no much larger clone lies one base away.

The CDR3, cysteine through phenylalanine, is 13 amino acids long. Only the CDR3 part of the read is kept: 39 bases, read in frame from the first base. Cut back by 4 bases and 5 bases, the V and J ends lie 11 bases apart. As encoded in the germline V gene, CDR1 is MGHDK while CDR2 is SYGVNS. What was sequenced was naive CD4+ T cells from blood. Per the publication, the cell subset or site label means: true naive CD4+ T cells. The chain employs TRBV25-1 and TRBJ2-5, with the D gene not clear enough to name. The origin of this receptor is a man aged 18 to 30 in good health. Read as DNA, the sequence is TGTGCCAGCAGTGCTACGGGTAGGGAGACCCAGTACTTC. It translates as CASSATGRETQYF.